A selection of T cell receptor beta chains follows, all from one sample in a study of T cell responses to AZD1222 COVID-19 vaccine. Generated by immunoSEQ multiplex PCR, the TCRdb table keeps only in-frame clones and is missing some. The table lists 130,000 to 150,000 clones, 85% to 95% of them singletons. The sample in question was peripheral blood, obtained after recovery from COVID-19. The receptors here all came from an adult who had recovered from COVID-19. CDR3s include the opening cysteine and the closing phenylalanine or tryptophan. Each record gives: V gene, clone size, J gene, D gene, CDR3 length, CDR3 protein, CDR3 DNA. The D gene is left open where the match is weak. Size tells how often a clone was seen (once, few, many) or the class of an expanded clone, and some rows leave it out.

>TRBV28|NA|TRBJ2-1|NA|15
CASSFGQSSYNEQFF
TGTGCCAGCAGTTTCGGGCAAAGCTCCTACAATGAGCAGTTCTTC
>TRBV11-3|NA|TRBJ2-7|NA|14
CASSLESAGYEQYF
TGTGCCAGCAGCTTAGAATCCGCCGGATACGAGCAGTACTTC
>TRBV25-1|NA|TRBJ1-4|NA|15
CASSERRTLNEKLFF
TGTGCCAGCAGTGAACGGCGCACGCTTAATGAAAAACTGTTTTTT
>TRBV5-6|NA|TRBJ2-5|TRBD1|14
CASSWDRGRETQYF
TGTGCCAGCAGCTGGGACAGGGGCAGGGAGACCCAGTACTTC
>TRBV6-5|NA|TRBJ1-2|NA|14
CASSYAGTEYDYTF
TGTGCCAGCAGTTACGCCGGGACTGAATATGACTACACCTTC
>TRBV7-2|NA|TRBJ2-1|TRBD2|13
CASSSKVAGVSVF
TGTGCCAGCAGCTCAAAGGTAGCGGGAGTGTCTGTCTTC
>TRBV28|NA|TRBJ1-1|NA|11
CASRRNTEAFF
TGTGCCAGCAGGCGGAACACTGAAGCTTTCTTT
>TRBV12-5|NA|TRBJ2-1|NA|12
CASSPSGNEQFF
TGTGCTAGTAGTCCGTCGGGGAATGAGCAGTTCTTC
>TRBV15|NA|TRBJ1-5|NA|18
CATSRDGVMGDSNQPQHF
TGTGCCACCAGCAGAGATGGGGTGATGGGGGATAGCAATCAGCCCCAGCATTTT
>TRBV19|NA|TRBJ2-2|TRBD1|16
CASSTRTGGAPGELFF
TGTGCCAGTAGTACACGGACAGGGGGCGCACCCGGGGAGCTGTTTTTT
>TRBV4-1|few|TRBJ2-1|TRBD1|19
CASSQSDRGFAASYNEQFF
TGCGCCAGCAGCCAATCGGACAGGGGTTTTGCGGCGTCCTACAATGAGCAGTTCTTC
>TRBV19|NA|TRBJ1-2|TRBD1|14
CASSRDRTNYGYTF
TGTGCCAGTAGCAGGGACAGGACAAACTATGGCTACACCTTC
>TRBV28|NA|TRBJ2-1|NA|15
CASSHAGGTANEQFF
TGTGCCAGCAGTCACGCGGGCGGGACAGCCAATGAGCAGTTCTTC
>TRBV6-5|NA|TRBJ1-2|TRBD1|15
CASSPRTGYNYGYTF
TGTGCCAGCAGTCCAAGGACAGGTTATAACTATGGCTACACCTTC
>TRBV29-1|NA|TRBJ2-1|TRBD2|16
CSVEDSPSGSYNEQFF
TGCAGCGTTGAAGATTCCCCTAGCGGCTCCTACAATGAGCAGTTCTTC
>TRBV23-1|once|TRBJ1-1|NA|15
CASAGDHFSPSPAFF
TGCGCCAGCGCGGGGGATCATTTTTCCCCCTCCCCAGCTTTCTTT
>TRBV6-1|NA|TRBJ2-3|TRBD2|20
CASSEAASGGRGRFADTQYF
TGTGCCAGCAGTGAAGCCGCCTCTGGCGGGAGAGGCAGGTTTGCAGATACGCAGTATTTT
>TRBV12-3/TRBV12-4|NA|TRBJ2-1|NA|13
CASSLVGGNEQFF
TGTGCCAGCAGTTTGGTCGGCGGGAATGAGCAGTTCTTC
>TRBV5-1|NA|TRBJ1-6|TRBD1|18
CASSPYPDRSSYNSPLHF
TGCGCCAGCAGCCCTTACCCGGACAGGAGCTCCTATAATTCACCCCTCCACTTT
>TRBV7-9|NA|TRBJ1-1|TRBD1|15
CASSLGRGQRAEAFF
TGTGCCAGCAGCTTAGGGAGGGGGCAAAGGGCTGAAGCTTTCTTT
>TRBV6-4|NA|TRBJ1-5|NA|13
CASSPVLGQPQHF
TGTGCCAGCAGTCCAGTTTTGGGCCAGCCCCAGCATTTT
>TRBV30|once|TRBJ2-5|NA|13
CAGGRGMRAGQYF
TGTGCCGGAGGGCGCGGTATGAGGGCCGGGCAGTACTTC
>TRBV6-5|NA|TRBJ1-5|NA|14
CASGLQGTLSAQHF
TGTGCCAGCGGGTTGCAGGGGACCCTGTCTGCCCAGCATTTT
>TRBV1|NA|TRBJ2-7|NA|14
CTSSRGTSTYEQYF
TGCACCAGCAGCCGAGGGACTTCGACCTACGAGCAGTACTTC
>TRBV18|NA|TRBJ1-3|NA|14
CASSPGLSGNTIYF
TGTGCCAGCTCACCAGGACTCTCTGGAAACACCATATATTTT
>TRBV30|once|TRBJ2-7|NA|12
CACRASSYEQYF
TGTGCCTGCCGGGCCAGCTCCTACGAGCAGTACTTC
>TRBV28|NA|TRBJ1-5|TRBD1|14
CASTPRDRRQPQHF
TGTGCCAGCACCCCCCGGGACAGACGACAGCCCCAGCATTTT
>TRBV5-1|NA|TRBJ2-1|NA|14
CASSLAGGINEQFF
TGCGCCAGCAGCTTGGCAGGAGGGATCAATGAGCAGTTCTTC
>TRBV28|NA|TRBJ2-7|NA|14
CASSFTGNSYEQYF
TGTGCCAGCAGTTTCACCGGGAATTCCTACGAGCAGTACTTC
>TRBV5-1|NA|TRBJ2-5|NA|13
CASSLSPLETQYF
TGCGCCAGCAGCTTGAGTCCGTTAGAGACCCAGTACTTC
>TRBV28|NA|TRBJ1-5|NA|14
CASSFPTSNQPQHF
TGTGCCAGCAGTTTCCCGACAAGCAATCAGCCCCAGCATTTT
>TRBV14|NA|TRBJ1-6|TRBD1|14
CASSYDRGYSPLHF
TGTGCCAGCAGCTACGACAGGGGGTATTCACCCCTCCACTTT
>TRBV7-9|once|TRBJ1-1|NA|11
CASSLLGEAFF
TGTGCCAGCAGCTTACTAGGGGAAGCTTTCTTT